The rows below give T cell receptor beta chains drawn from one sample of a study of blood T cell repertoires in COVID-19. The assay was immunoSEQ multiplex PCR, and TCRdb's table has in-frame clones only and misses some. Among roughly 250,000 clones listed, about 88% were seen once. Specimen: peripheral blood. The source of these receptors is a woman aged 40 to 50 who had recovered from COVID-19. The CDR3 runs from the conserved cysteine through the conserved F or W. Fields, in order: J gene, D gene, clone size, V gene, CDR3 length, CDR3 DNA, CDR3 protein. D genes are given only for firm matches. Clone size, where shown, is once, few, many, or a class for clones that have expanded.

>TRBJ1-5|TRBD1|.|TRBV6-1|15
TGTGCCAGCAGTGAAAGATTCGACAGGGCCCAGCCCCAGCATTTT
CASSERFDRAQPQHF
>TRBJ2-2|.|.|TRBV19|15
TGTGCCAGTAGTATAGACAGGCGAAACACCGGGGAGCTGTTTTTT
CASSIDRRNTGELFF
>TRBJ1-6|.|.|TRBV30|13
TGTGCCTGGAGTGGGCAGGTTTATTCACCCCTCCACTTT
CAWSGQVYSPLHF
>TRBJ2-7|TRBD1|.|TRBV28|14
TGTGCCAGCACCCATGACAGGGGGCAATACGAGCAGTACTTC
CASTHDRGQYEQYF
>TRBJ2-7|.|.|TRBV27|16
TGTGCCAGCAGTTCCCGAGGGACACGCTCGAGGTACGAGCAGTACTTC
CASSSRGTRSRYEQYF
>TRBJ1-2|TRBD1|.|TRBV7-2|15
TGTGCCAGCAGCTTCGAGGGACAGGGTTTTTATGGCTACACCTTC
CASSFEGQGFYGYTF
>TRBJ1-1|TRBD1|.|TRBV18|14
TGTGCCAGCTCACCGGGACAGCAGAACACTGAAGCTTTCTTT
CASSPGQQNTEAFF
>TRBJ2-1|.|.|TRBV19|15
TGTGCCAGTAGTACACAGATCCCTCTTTACAATGAGCAGTTCTTC
CASSTQIPLYNEQFF
>TRBJ2-1|TRBD2|.|TRBV29-1|11
TGCAGCGTGAGGCGGGAGGCTGAGCAGTTCTTC
CSVRREAEQFF
>TRBJ2-7|TRBD2|few|TRBV3-1/TRBV3-2|14
TGTGCCAGCAGCGTGCGGGGGGGGAACTACGAGCAGTACTTC
CASSVRGGNYEQYF
>TRBJ2-3|TRBD1|.|TRBV5-1|16
TGCGCCAGCAGCTTTGGGACAGGCCCCCGAGAAGATACGCAGTATTTT
CASSFGTGPREDTQYF
>TRBJ1-1|.|.|TRBV12-3/TRBV12-4|13
TGTGCCAGCAGGGGCCCCGTTGTTACTGAAGCTTTCTTT
CASRGPVVTEAFF